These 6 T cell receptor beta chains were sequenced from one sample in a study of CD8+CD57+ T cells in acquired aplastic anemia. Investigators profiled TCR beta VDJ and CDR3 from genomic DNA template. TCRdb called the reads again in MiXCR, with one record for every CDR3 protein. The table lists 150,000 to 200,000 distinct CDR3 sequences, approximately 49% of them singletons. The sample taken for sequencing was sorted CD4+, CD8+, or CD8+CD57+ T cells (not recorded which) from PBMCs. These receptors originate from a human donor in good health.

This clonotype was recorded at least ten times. The CDR3 here is CASSSGLPYEQYF. CDR3 DNA sequence: TGTGCCAGCAGCTCGGGACTCCCCTACGAGCAGTACTTC. The rearrangement links TRBV7-2 to TRBJ2-7; TRBD2 might be the D (6 bases). Germline V gene data show CDR1 as SGHTA and CDR2 as FQGNSA. Trimming removed 4 bases from V and 2 bases from J, with 9 bases in between. There are 13 residues in the CDR3.

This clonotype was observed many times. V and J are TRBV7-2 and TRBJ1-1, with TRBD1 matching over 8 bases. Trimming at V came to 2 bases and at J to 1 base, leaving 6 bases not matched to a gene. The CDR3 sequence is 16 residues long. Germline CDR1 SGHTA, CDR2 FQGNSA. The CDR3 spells CASSLIGTGANTEAFF. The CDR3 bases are TGTGCCAGCAGCTTAATAGGGACAGGAGCGAACACTGAAGCTTTCTTT.

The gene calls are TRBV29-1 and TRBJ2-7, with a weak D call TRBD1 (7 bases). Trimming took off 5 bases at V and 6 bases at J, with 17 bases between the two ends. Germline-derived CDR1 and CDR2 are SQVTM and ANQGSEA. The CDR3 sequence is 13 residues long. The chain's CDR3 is CSVKQGSGGEQYF. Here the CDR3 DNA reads TGCAGCGTTAAACAGGGGTCCGGGGGCGAGCAGTACTTC.

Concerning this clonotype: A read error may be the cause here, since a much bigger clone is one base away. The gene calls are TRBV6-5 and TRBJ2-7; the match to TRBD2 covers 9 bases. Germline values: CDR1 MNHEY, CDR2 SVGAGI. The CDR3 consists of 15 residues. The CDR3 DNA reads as TGTGCCAGCAGTTACAGCGTCCTAGCGGGATTTGAGCAGCACTTC. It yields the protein CASSYSVLAGFEQHF.

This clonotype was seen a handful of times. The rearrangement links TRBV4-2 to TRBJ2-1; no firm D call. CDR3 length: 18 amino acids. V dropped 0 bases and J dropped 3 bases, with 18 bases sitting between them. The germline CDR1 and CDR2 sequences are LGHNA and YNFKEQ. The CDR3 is CASSQDLLGSRNYNEQFF. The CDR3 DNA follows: TGTGCCAGCAGCCAAGACTTGTTAGGTAGCCGGAACTACAATGAGCAGTTCTTC.

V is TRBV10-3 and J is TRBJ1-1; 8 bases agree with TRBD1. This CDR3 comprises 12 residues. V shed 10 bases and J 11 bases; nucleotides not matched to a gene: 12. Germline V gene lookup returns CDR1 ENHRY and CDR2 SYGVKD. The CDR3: CASRTGQGDAFF. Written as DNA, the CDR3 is TGTGCCAGTAGAACCGGACAGGGAGATGCTTTCTTT.